The next 29 T cell receptor beta chains were all read from a single sample in a study of T cells in Graves' hyperthyroidism and ophthalmopathy. Amplification yielded TCR beta CDR3 regions, with RNA transcripts as the source. When the TCR CDR3 underwent first-round RT-PCR, the HTBI primer set was used. In TCRdb, the multiplex PCR reads were re-called with MiXCR into one record per CDR3 protein. The profile shows approximately 430,000 distinct CDR3 sequences, under 15% of them singletons. Sequencing was carried out using blood. The origin of the receptors is a man younger than 30 with Graves' ophthalmopathy.

This clonotype occurred many times. The chain uses TRBV7-9 and TRBJ1-2; D gene unclear. Germline V CDR1 and CDR2: SEHNR, FQNEAQ (reference sequence). V was pared by 3 bases and J by 3 bases, with 11 bases between. This CDR3 contains 14 residues. The CDR3 coding sequence is TGTGCCAGCAGCTTTTCCGGGGATGACTATGGCTACACCTTC. It specifies CASSFSGDDYGYTF.

The chain combines TRBV11-3 with TRBJ1-1; D may be TRBD1 (5 bases). This CDR3 is 13 amino acids long. The germline CDR1 and CDR2 sequences are SGHNT and YENEEA. The V and J ends lost 4 bases and 6 bases respectively, with 12 bases between them. CDR3 bases: TGTGCCAGCAGCTACGGGGGAGGCGCTGAAGCTTTCTTT. Translation: CASSYGGGAEAFF.

Many counts were recorded for this clonotype. The rearrangement links TRBV12-3 or TRBV12-4 to TRBJ2-1, with 8 bases identical to TRBD2. This CDR3 is 15 amino acids long. J was trimmed by 3 bases and V by 5 bases; bases with no gene match: 6. DNA of the CDR3: TGTGCCAGCAGTGTGAGCGGGGGAGGCTACAATGAGCAGTTCTTC. This gives the protein CASSVSGGGYNEQFF.

In its sample, this clonotype was seen a few times. This chain uses TRBV11-3 with TRBJ1-4; no firm D call. Trimming cost V 2 bases and J 2 bases, with 6 bases left between them. CDR1 is SGHNT, CDR2 YENEEA, per germline. This CDR3 has 14 residues. This chain's CDR3 is CASSLRSTNEKLFF. CDR3 coding DNA: TGTGCCAGCAGCTTACGCTCGACTAATGAAAAACTGTTTTTT.

This clonotype has more than one count but fewer than ten. The chain is built from TRBV19 and TRBJ2-1; 12 bases are shared with TRBD2. The CDR3 length is 15 residues. Germline CDR1 reads LNHDA; CDR2 reads SQIVND (reference sequence). J lost 6 bases, V lost 3 bases, and 3 bases had no gene match. The CDR3 coding sequence is TGTGCCAGTAGTATGGGACTAGCGGGCAGCAATGAGCAGTTCTTC. It translates to CASSMGLAGSNEQFF.

A word on this clonotype: A much larger clonotype is one base distant, so this may be a read error. CDR3 DNA sequence: TGCAGTACCGCGGGGTTCACGAACACTGAAGCTTTCTTT. This codes for CSTAGFTNTEAFF. The V call is TRBV29-1, the J call TRBJ1-1; the D is unclear. This CDR3 has 13 residues. The germline V gene has CDR1 SQVTM and CDR2 ANQGSEA.

This clonotype was found once. V and J are TRBV6-5 and TRBJ2-7; 9 bases line up with TRBD1. The CDR3 spans 16 residues. Germline CDR1 MNHEY, CDR2 SVGAGI. V was pared by 2 bases and J by 4 bases, with 9 bases of the junction left unmatched. CDR3 residues: CASSYGTGTGKYEQYF. CDR3 nucleotides: TGTGCCAGCAGTTACGGCACAGGGACAGGGAAATACGAGCAGTACTTC.

A few counts support this clonotype. The chain is built from TRBV14 and TRBJ2-2; D call uncertain. The CDR3 has 14 residues. Trimming pared 6 bases from V and 0 bases from J, leaving 8 bases between. The V gene's germline CDR1 is SGHDN and CDR2 FVKESK. The CDR3 sequence: CASSLPTNTGELFF. The CDR3 bases are TGTGCCAGCAGTCTGCCAACGAACACCGGGGAGCTGTTTTTT.

With regard to this clonotype: A read error may explain this, as a much larger clone is one base away. This chain connects TRBV11-3 to TRBJ2-3; D is unclear. V lost 2 bases, J lost 5 bases, and 8 bases lay in between. This CDR3 region has 13 residues. The germline V gene has CDR1 SGHNT and CDR2 YENEEA. The CDR3 DNA sequence: TGTGCCAGCAGCTTAAGTCTAAGAGATACGCAGTATTTT. Translation gives CASSLSLRDTQYF.

Concerning this clonotype itself: A much bigger clone sits one base away, suggesting this may be a read error. The chain employs TRBV7-8 and TRBJ2-7; no firm D call. The closer fit of TRBJ2-1 to the DNA end suggests the J call may be wrong. Germline V lookup: CDR1 SGHVS, CDR2 FQNEAQ. This CDR3 contains 17 residues. DNA for the CDR3: TGTGCCAGCATTCCTCGCACTTCTTCAGGCCTAAACTACGAGCAGTTCTTC. Its translation is CASIPRTSSGLNYEQFF.

The chain joins TRBV6-5 to TRBJ1-4, with D possibly matching TRBD1 (5 bases). The CDR3 length is 15 residues. V was pared by 1 base and J by 7 bases, with 13 bases between. Germline assignment: CDR1 MNHEY and CDR2 SVGAGI. The CDR3 region is CASSYFGQGGEKLFF. Here the CDR3 DNA reads TGTGCCAGCAGTTACTTCGGGCAGGGAGGTGAAAAACTGTTTTTT.

This clonotype was seen at least ten times. The chain is built from TRBV11-2 and TRBJ2-5, with a possible D match to TRBD1 (5 bases). V was trimmed by 4 bases and J by 3 bases, leaving 18 bases between them. This CDR3 is built from 16 residues. The germline gives CDR1 SGHAT, CDR2 FQNNGV. The CDR3 nucleotides are TGTGCCAGCAGCTCCCACCCGACAGTCGCAAAAGAGACCCAGTACTTC. Its translation: CASSSHPTVAKETQYF.

Many counts were recorded for this clonotype. This chain links TRBV3-1 with TRBJ1-2, with D possibly being TRBD1 (6 bases). The V and J ends lost 3 bases and 8 bases respectively, with 22 bases between them. This CDR3 has 16 amino acids. The V gene's germline CDR1 is LGHDT and CDR2 YNNKEL (reference sequence). The CDR3: CASSHIGTGGASGYTF. CDR3 DNA sequence: TGTGCCAGCAGCCACATTGGAACCGGGGGCGCCTCCGGCTACACCTTC.

This clonotype was seen at least ten times. The rearrangement uses TRBV7-8 and TRBJ1-5; 7 nucleotides match TRBD1. With V trimmed by 0 bases and J by 3 bases, 14 bases remained unmatched. The CDR3 is 19 amino acids. Germline V gene lookup returns CDR1 SGHVS and CDR2 FQNEAQ. The DNA of the CDR3 is TGTGCCAGCAGCTTAGCGGCAGTAGTCGGACAGGCCTCCAATCAGCCCCAGCATTTT. This codes for CASSLAAVVGQASNQPQHF.

This clonotype has ten or more counts. The chain is built from TRBV20-1 and TRBJ1-2, with no clear D. CDR1 is DFQATT, CDR2 SNEGSKA, per germline (reference sequence). V lost 6 bases to trimming and J lost 4 bases, with 15 bases between them. There are 13 residues in the CDR3. In DNA form, the CDR3 reads TGCAGTGCCACGAACGGGCCAGTCTATGGCTACACCTTC. Amino acids: CSATNGPVYGYTF.

This chain joins TRBV5-5 and TRBJ1-1; D is ambiguous. The CDR3 is 15 residues long. V lost 0 bases to trimming and J lost 1 base, with 10 bases between them. The germline gives CDR1 SGHKS, CDR2 YYEKEE (reference sequence). This CDR3 reads CASSLGTRGNTEAFF. The CDR3, as DNA: TGTGCCAGCAGCTTGGGAACCCGGGGGAACACTGAAGCTTTCTTT. Using reference TRBV5-5 and TRBJ1-1 for the parts outside the CDR3, the full variable domain is DAGVTQSPTHLIKTRGQQVTLRCSPISGHKSVSWYQQVLGQGPQFIFQYYEKEERGRGNFPDRFSARQFPNYSSELNVNALLLGDSALYLCASSLGTRGNTEAFFGQGTRLTVV.

Worth noting for this clonotype: A clone one base away is much larger, so this may be a read error. The rearrangement links TRBV5-1 to TRBJ2-1; 9 nucleotides match TRBD1. The length of the CDR3 is 17 residues. The germline V gene has CDR1 SGHRS and CDR2 YFSETQ. The DNA for the CDR3 is TGCGCCAGCAGCTTCAAAATGGACAGGGGAGAGTACAGTGAGCAGTTCTTC. Translation gives CASSFKMDRGEYSEQFF.

Turning to this clonotype: Since a much larger clone is just one base distant, this may be a read error. This rearrangement joins TRBV12-3 or TRBV12-4 to TRBJ1-2, with 9 nucleotides matching TRBD1. The CDR3 is 15 amino acids. V trimming: 6 bases; J trimming: 4 bases; junction bases outside the gene matches: 9. CDR3 loop: CASSPGQGLGYGYTF. The CDR3 region has the DNA TGTGCCAGCAGCCCGGGACAGGGTTTGGGCTATGGCTACACCTTC.

Many counts were recorded for this clonotype. The chain is built from TRBV30 and TRBJ2-7; the D gene is possibly TRBD2 (7 bases). CDR3 length: 14 amino acids. Germline V gene lookup returns CDR1 GTSNPN and CDR2 SVGIG (reference sequence). V gave up 4 bases and J gave up 2 bases, with 15 bases separating them. CDR3 DNA sequence: TGTGCCTGGAACATAGGGGAGGGGGCCTACGAGCAGTACTTC. Protein: CAWNIGEGAYEQYF.

This rearrangement joins TRBV6-6 to TRBJ2-7, with a tentative D call TRBD2 (7 bases). Per germline, CDR1 MNHNY and CDR2 SVGAGI (reference sequence). The CDR3 has 14 amino acids. Trimming removed 0 bases at V and 2 bases at J, with 8 bases between. The CDR3 region has the DNA TGTGCCAGCAGTTACTCCGGGGGGCCCTACGAGCAGTACTTC. It specifies CASSYSGGPYEQYF.

The chain carries TRBV9 and TRBJ2-1; 8 positions agree with TRBD2. The CDR3 totals 15 residues. CDR1 and CDR2 (germline): SGDLS, YYNGEE. The V gene end was trimmed by 3 bases and the J gene end by 5 bases; junction bases not matched to a gene: 7. The CDR3 DNA follows: TGTGCCAGCAGCGCGGGACTAGGAGCTGACAATGAGCAGTTCTTC. Translated, it gives CASSAGLGADNEQFF.

Only a few counts were recorded for this clonotype. V gene TRBV18 combines with J gene TRBJ1-2; D not resolved. The V gene lost 2 bases and the J gene lost 0 bases, with 16 bases spanning the gap. The germline CDR1 and CDR2 sequences are KGHSH and LQKENI. The CDR3 spans 17 residues. The DNA of the CDR3 is TGTGCCAGCTCACCATCTCACGGAGGACTACCTAACTATGGCTACACCTTC. Amino acid sequence: CASSPSHGGLPNYGYTF.

Ten or more counts support this clonotype. V usage is TRBV7-8 and J usage is TRBJ2-5; D not resolved. Looked up from germline, CDR1 is SGHVS and CDR2 is FQNEAQ. The V and J ends lost 1 base and 1 base respectively, with 4 bases between them. The length of the CDR3 is 13 residues. CDR3 in amino acids: CASSLEFQETQYF. CDR3 coding DNA: TGTGCCAGCAGCTTAGAATTCCAAGAGACCCAGTACTTC.

This chain uses TRBV6-1 with TRBJ2-5; possibly TRBD1 or TRBD2 for D (5 bases each). The CDR3 extends over 14 amino acids. V lost 6 bases and J 5 bases, leaving 16 bases between the germline ends. Per germline, CDR1 MNHNS and CDR2 SASEGT. CDR3 nucleotide sequence: TGTGCCAGCAGCCGAACACGGGACGGGGAGACCCAGTACTTC. Translating gives CASSRTRDGETQYF.

The sample holds many counts of this clonotype. The chain has TRBV30 and TRBJ2-1; D possibly corresponds to TRBD1 (6 bases). V was cut by 4 bases and J by 5 bases, with 24 bases left in between. CDR3 length equals 17 residues. Per germline, CDR1 GTSNPN and CDR2 SVGIG (reference sequence). CDR3 amino acids: CAWINNDRTSFNNEQFF. CDR3 nucleotides: TGTGCCTGGATAAACAATGACAGGACCTCTTTCAACAATGAGCAGTTCTTC.

As DNA, the CDR3 is TGCGCCAGCAGCCTCGACCAAAAAGGGACCCAGTACTTC. As protein: CASSLDQKGTQYF. The chain recombines TRBV5-1 with TRBJ2-5; D ambiguous. This CDR3 has 13 amino acids. CDR1 SGHRS and CDR2 YFSETQ come from the germline V gene. Trimming removed 4 bases at V and 7 bases at J, with 14 bases between.

J is TRBJ2-3 and V is TRBV2; the D call may be TRBD1 or TRBD2 (5 bases each). The length of the CDR3 is 13 residues. Germline lookup yields CDR1 SNHLY and CDR2 FYNNEI. Trimming stripped 1 base from V and 6 bases from J, with 8 bases between. CDR3: CASSEVGVDTQYF. CDR3 coding DNA: TGTGCCAGCAGTGAAGTGGGGGTGGATACGCAGTATTTT.

This clonotype came up a few times. The chain has TRBV9 and TRBJ2-2, with 11 positions matching TRBD1. V lost 4 bases, J lost 7 bases, and 9 bases stayed unmatched. This CDR3 has 16 residues. CDR1 and CDR2 from the germline V gene are SGDLS and YYNGEE. In DNA form, the CDR3 reads TGTGCCAGCAGCCCCCCCGGACAGGGGGCCGTCGGGGAGCTGTTTTTT. Its protein product is CASSPPGQGAVGELFF.

This clonotype was seen at least ten times. The chain employs TRBV6-2 or TRBV6-3 and TRBJ2-5, with TRBD1 matching 7 bases. Unmatched junction bases numbered 15, after V lost 6 bases and J lost 5 bases. Germline CDR1 is MNHEY and CDR2 is SVGEGT. This CDR3 is built from 16 residues. Here the CDR3 reads CASSRGRQGQLETQYF. The CDR3 nucleotides are TGTGCCAGCAGCCGAGGGCGGCAGGGACAGTTGGAGACCCAGTACTTC.